Included here is one T cell receptor beta chain sequence, with context. The sample carries other DNA sequences with the same CDR3. RNA, once extracted, was reverse transcribed into cDNA for use as the sequencing template. Sequenced by immunoSEQ multiplex PCR; TCRdb stores in-frame clones only, minus some. The sample carries fewer than 250,000 clones, more than 55% recorded once. Sample treatment: oral pan-JAK inhibitor, 5-10 mg twice daily. This sample was taken from a study of CD8+ T cells in alopecia areata. The CDR3 is 13 amino acids. Trimming left V 0 bases short and J 8 bases short, with 11 bases between. Germline assignment: CDR1 SGDLS and CDR2 YYNGEE.

The chain uses TRBV9 and TRBJ1-2; D call uncertain. The sequence came from a human donor with alopecia areata. Sequencing used CD4+ T cells sorted from blood, obtained at week 4, from a patient treated with tofacitinib. CDR3 loop: CASSVVGASGYTF. The CDR3 DNA reads TGTGCCAGCAGCGTAGTCGGAGCATCCGGCTACACCTTC.